A single sample gave rise to the 21 T cell receptor beta chains below, sequenced in a study of T cell responses to AZD1222 COVID-19 vaccine. The protocol was immunoSEQ multiplex PCR, while the TCRdb copy is restricted to in-frame clones and leaves out a portion. The repertoire holds 250,000 or so clones, about 92% seen once, with less than 0.65% in the top ten. This sample comprised peripheral blood, obtained on day 0 of AZD1222 vaccination. The receptor source for this set is an adult in good health.

This clone was counted only a few times. The CDR3 nucleotides read TGTGCCAGCAGTTTAGGGTCCTCGTTTAGAGATTCACCCCTCCACTTT. This sequence encodes CASSLGSSFRDSPLHF. This chain uses TRBV28 with TRBJ1-6; D unresolved. This CDR3 spans 16 amino acids. The V gene lost 2 bases and the J gene lost 8 bases, with 16 bases spanning the gap. Germline values: CDR1 MDHEN, CDR2 SYDVKM. Looking up the rest from reference TRBV28 and TRBJ1-6 gives the full variable domain: DVKVTQSSRYLVKRTGEKVFLECVQDMDHENMFWYRQDPGLGLRLIYFSYDVKMKEKGDIPEGYSVSREKKERFSLILESASTNQTSMYLCASSLGSSFRDSPLHFGNGTRLTVT.

This clone came up once. The chain links TRBV6-1 to TRBJ2-5; no definite D call. CDR3 length: 11 amino acids. Trimming removed 0 bases from V and 7 bases from J, with 3 bases in between. Germline CDR1 MNHNS, CDR2 SASEGT. CDR3 sequence: CASSEAPTQYF. The CDR3 nucleotides read TGTGCCAGCAGTGAAGCCCCGACCCAGTACTTC.

The chain combines TRBV7-2 with TRBJ1-2; 9 bases are shared with TRBD1. The CDR3 covers 13 residues. Germline V gene lookup returns CDR1 SGHTA and CDR2 FQGNSA. J lost 8 bases, V lost 1 base, and 2 bases had no gene match. The CDR3 DNA sequence: TGTGCCAGCAGCTTAGACAGGGGGCAAGGCTACACCTTC. Translated: CASSLDRGQGYTF.

This chain connects TRBV7-2 to TRBJ2-2; D is uncertain. The CDR3 contains 13 residues. Germline CDR1 SGHTA, CDR2 FQGNSA. Between the trimmed V and J ends, which lost 4 bases and 5 bases, there was a span of 8 bases. The CDR3 DNA reads as TGTGCCAGCAGCTCATCAAATACCGGGGAGCTGTTTTTT. As protein: CASSSSNTGELFF.

This clone turned up a few times. This chain uses TRBV2 with TRBJ2-7; D possibly matches TRBD1 or TRBD2 (5 bases each). The CDR3 has 14 residues. The germline V gene has CDR1 SNHLY and CDR2 FYNNEI. Trimming cost V 10 bases and J 0 bases, with 16 bases left between them. CDR3 in amino acids: CAISPGTYSYEQYF. The CDR3 DNA reads as TGTGCCATCTCCCCCGGGACGTACTCCTACGAGCAGTACTTC. Complete variable domain (other parts from reference TRBV2 and TRBJ2-7): EPEVTQTPSHQVTQMGQEVILRCVPISNHLYFYWYRQILGQKVEFLVSFYNNEISEKSEIFDDQFSVERPDGSNFTLKIRSTKLEDSAMYFCAISPGTYSYEQYFGPGTRLTVT.

This chain's CDR3 is CASSLYEAPLHF. The CDR3 DNA reads TGTGCCAGCAGCTTATATGAGGCCCCCCTCCACTTT. V gene TRBV11-2 combines with J gene TRBJ1-6; no clear D gene. Germline V lookup: CDR1 SGHAT, CDR2 FQNNGV. Trimming cost V 2 bases and J 13 bases, with 9 bases left between them. The CDR3 sequence is 12 residues long.

This chain links TRBV4-2 with TRBJ2-7, with 7 positions matching TRBD2. This CDR3 has 18 amino acids. J gave up 0 bases and V 3 bases, and 14 bases lay outside the gene matches. Germline CDR1 and CDR2: LGHNA and YNFKEQ. The CDR3 sequence: CASSQRGWGGRNSYEQYF. In DNA form, the CDR3 reads TGTGCCAGCAGCCAGAGGGGTTGGGGAGGGCGGAACTCCTACGAGCAGTACTTC.

Concerning this clone: This sample also contains other DNA sequences that code for the same CDR3. V is TRBV3-1 (or the pseudogene TRBV3-2) and J is TRBJ2-1; tentatively, D is TRBD2 (6 bases). V was shortened by 3 bases and J by 10 bases, with 7 bases between the two germline ends. The CDR3 runs 11 residues. Germline-derived CDR1 and CDR2 are LGHDT and YNNKEL (reference sequence). Written as DNA, the CDR3 is TGTGCCAGCAGCCAGGGAGGCGAGCAGTTCTTC. Translated, it gives CASSQGGEQFF.

J is TRBJ1-1 and V is TRBV27; D is undetermined. In germline, CDR1 is MNHEY, CDR2 SMNVEV (reference sequence). The V and J ends lost 5 bases and 0 bases respectively, with 10 bases between them. The CDR3 is made up of 14 amino acids. The CDR3 region is CASSLGRVNTEAFF. Written as DNA, the CDR3 is TGTGCCAGCAGTCTCGGACGGGTGAACACTGAAGCTTTCTTT.

This clone was found once. The rearrangement links TRBV7-2 to TRBJ2-4; TRBD2 matches at 9 bases. CDR3 length: 15 amino acids. CDR1 and CDR2 from the germline V gene are SGHTA and FQGNSA. Trimming removed 5 bases from V and 9 bases from J; junction bases left unmatched: 11. The CDR3 loop is CASSLREAREGIQYF. CDR3 nucleotide sequence: TGTGCCAGCAGCCTCCGTGAGGCGCGGGAGGGCATTCAGTACTTC. The entire variable domain, with the rest obtained from reference TRBV7-2 and TRBJ2-4, is as follows: GAGVSQSPSNKVTEKGKDVELRCDPISGHTALYWYRQSLGQGLEFLIYFQGNSAPDKSGLPSDRFSAERTGGSVSTLTIQRTQQEDSAVYLCASSLREAREGIQYFGAGTRLSVL.

This chain connects TRBV27 to TRBJ1-1; D is undetermined. V was pared by 10 bases and J by 4 bases, with 10 bases between. The CDR3 runs 11 residues. CDR1 and CDR2 (germline): MNHEY, SMNVEV (reference sequence). Written as DNA, the CDR3 is TGTGCCATTCGCGCCGGCACTGAAGCTTTCTTT. Amino acids: CAIRAGTEAFF.

V is TRBV1 and J is TRBJ1-3; the table's D gene call, TRBD1, was not cross checked with the DNA. TRBV1 counts as a pseudogene. The CDR3 spans 17 residues. This CDR3 is CTSSQDRRQFSGNTIYF. The CDR3 nucleotides are TGCACCAGCAGCCAAGATAGGAGACAGTTCTCTGGAAACACCATATATTTT.

This clone has just one count. CDR3 amino acids: CASSPIGSPAGEAFF. The CDR3 nucleotides read TGTGCCAGCAGCCCAATAGGGAGCCCAGCGGGTGAAGCTTTCTTT. The V gene is TRBV7-3, the J gene TRBJ1-1; D unclear. The germline gives CDR1 SGHTA, CDR2 FQGTGA. Trimming took 5 bases from V and 7 from J, leaving 20 bases between them. The CDR3 totals 15 residues.

The chain combines TRBV7-9 with TRBJ2-7, with 12 bases aligning to TRBD1. The CDR3 has 16 amino acids. Germline CDR1 is SEHNR and CDR2 is FQNEAQ (reference sequence). The V gene end was trimmed by 5 bases and the J gene end by 5 bases; junction bases not matched to a gene: 10. The CDR3 region is CASSASSGQGADEQYF. As DNA, the CDR3 is TGTGCCAGCAGCGCGAGCTCGGGACAGGGGGCGGACGAGCAGTACTTC.

The chain recombines TRBV4-3 with TRBJ2-1; D perhaps matches TRBD2 (5 bases). The germline gives CDR1 LGHNA, CDR2 YSLEER. The length of the CDR3 is 13 residues. V lost 3 bases to trimming and J lost 5 bases, with 8 bases between them. For the CDR3, the DNA is TGCGCCAGCAGCCAGGAGACTAACAATGAGCAGTTCTTC. Amino acids: CASSQETNNEQFF.

This chain joins TRBV27 and TRBJ2-7, with 7 bases aligning to TRBD1. CDR3 length: 14 amino acids. Germline assignment: CDR1 MNHEY and CDR2 SMNVEV (reference sequence). V dropped 6 bases and J dropped 4; count of bases not matched to a gene: 9. The CDR3 DNA follows: TGTGCCAGCAGCCGCAAACAGGGGCAATACGAGCAGTACTTC. Translated, it gives CASSRKQGQYEQYF.

V gene TRBV7-9 combines with J gene TRBJ2-2, with D perhaps being TRBD1 or TRBD2 (5 bases each). Trimming took off 3 bases at V and 0 bases at J, with 8 bases between the two ends. CDR1 is SEHNR, CDR2 FQNEAQ, per germline (reference sequence). The CDR3 extends over 15 amino acids. The CDR3 loop reads CASSLWGTNTGELFF. In DNA form, the CDR3 reads TGTGCCAGCAGCTTGTGGGGGACGAACACCGGGGAGCTGTTTTTT. Looking up the rest from reference TRBV7-9 and TRBJ2-2 gives the full variable domain: DTGVSQNPRHKITKRGQNVTFRCDPISEHNRLYWYRQTLGQGPEFLTYFQNEAQLEKSRLLSDRFSAERPKGSFSTLEIQRTEQGDSAMYLCASSLWGTNTGELFFGEGSRLTVL.

The chain uses TRBV28 and TRBJ2-3, with a weak D call TRBD2 (6 bases). V was clipped by 8 bases and J by 1 base, with 16 bases between them. CDR3 size: 15 residues. Germline assignment: CDR1 MDHEN and CDR2 SYDVKM. In DNA, the CDR3 is TGTGCCAGCTCCCCAAGGCTAGCGCGCACAGATACGCAGTATTTT. It encodes CASSPRLARTDTQYF.

The chain employs TRBV9 and TRBJ2-7; D is uncertain. The CDR3 extends over 15 amino acids. Trimming cost V 0 bases and J 0 bases, with 10 bases left between them. Germline lookup yields CDR1 SGDLS and CDR2 YYNGEE. The CDR3 DNA reads as TGTGCCAGCAGCGTAGGGCCAGAGGTCTCCTACGAGCAGTACTTC. This gives the protein CASSVGPEVSYEQYF.

The CDR3 DNA reads TGTGCCAGCAGTGGCCCCCCGGAAAAACGGTACGAGCAGTACTTC. Residues: CASSGPPEKRYEQYF. The chain joins TRBV28 to TRBJ2-7; D is unresolved. V was trimmed by 5 bases and J by 4 bases, leaving 18 bases between them. This CDR3 has 15 amino acids. Germline V gene data show CDR1 as MDHEN and CDR2 as SYDVKM.

V and J are TRBV7-9 and TRBJ1-3; D uncertain. Looked up from germline, CDR1 is SEHNR and CDR2 is FQNEAQ (reference sequence). CDR3 size: 17 residues. V dropped 5 bases and J dropped 1 base, with 18 bases sitting between them. The CDR3, as DNA: TGTGCCAGCAGCCATGGGAGGAGCGGCCTGTCTGGAAACACCATATATTTT. It is translated as CASSHGRSGLSGNTIYF. Supplemented by reference TRBV7-9 and TRBJ1-3, the full variable domain reads DTGVSQNPRHKITKRGQNVTFRCDPISEHNRLYWYRQTLGQGPEFLTYFQNEAQLEKSRLLSDRFSAERPKGSFSTLEIQRTEQGDSAMYLCASSHGRSGLSGNTIYFGEGSWLTVV.